The 19 T cell receptor beta chains in this list originate from one sample, sequenced in a study of T cell responses to AZD1222 COVID-19 vaccine. The assay was immunoSEQ multiplex PCR, and TCRdb's table has in-frame clones only and misses some. Seen here are around 110,000 clones, about 85% observed once, and the top ten hold around 4.5%. This sample comprised peripheral blood, obtained 28 days after the second AZD1222 dose. The receptors stem from an adult who received the AZD1222 COVID-19 vaccine.

Here the CDR3 DNA reads TGTGCCAGCTCACCCGCGGGGGCTGTATTCCTACACACCGGGGAGCTGTTTTTT. Amino acids: CASSPAGAVFLHTGELFF. V and J are TRBV18 and TRBJ2-2, with D tentatively TRBD2 (7 bases). Trimming pared 3 bases from V and 3 bases from J, leaving 20 bases between. The CDR3 is made up of 18 amino acids. The germline gives CDR1 KGHSH, CDR2 LQKENI.

The rearrangement links TRBV11-2 to TRBJ2-7; D possibly uses TRBD1 or TRBD2 (5 bases each). Germline assignment: CDR1 SGHAT and CDR2 FQNNGV. V gave up 1 base and J gave up 3 bases, with 10 bases separating them. The CDR3 is 14 amino acids. The CDR3 region has the DNA TGTGCCAGCAGCTTAGGGGACCGCTTCTACGAGCAGTACTTC. This codes for CASSLGDRFYEQYF.

The chain couples TRBV5-5 to TRBJ2-5; D might be TRBD1 (5 bases). V dropped 4 bases and J dropped 2 bases, with 9 bases sitting between them. The CDR3 is made up of 13 amino acids. Germline CDR1 reads SGHKS; CDR2 reads YYEKEE (reference sequence). CDR3 sequence reads: CASSLTVQETQYF. The CDR3 coding sequence is TGTGCCAGCAGCCTGACAGTACAAGAGACCCAGTACTTC.

This rearrangement joins TRBV30 to TRBJ1-6, with D possibly being TRBD1 (6 bases). The ends were cut back, 8 bases at V and 9 bases at J, with 14 bases in the middle. The germline gives CDR1 GTSNPN, CDR2 SVGIG (reference sequence). The CDR3 length is 12 residues. CDR3 sequence reads: CARGGVGSPLHF. DNA of the CDR3: TGTGCCCGAGGGGGGGTCGGTTCACCCCTCCACTTT.

This sequence joins TRBV11-3 and TRBJ2-7; 7 bases match TRBD1. The germline gives CDR1 SGHNT, CDR2 YENEEA. This CDR3 spans 15 amino acids. Trimming at V came to 4 bases and at J to 0 bases, leaving 6 bases not matched to a gene. CDR3 nucleotides: TGTGCCAGCAGCTCCGGGACAGAGAGCTCCTACGAGCAGTACTTC. Translating it yields CASSSGTESSYEQYF.

For this clone: Sequence at one end of the junction differs from germline and may be a read error. V and J are TRBV11-2 and TRBJ1-2, with D possibly TRBD1 on 6 matching bases. The V gene's germline CDR1 is SGHAT and CDR2 FQNNGV. This CDR3 region has 14 residues. DNA for the CDR3: TGTGCCAGCAGCATATTAGGGGGGGTCTATGGCTACACCTTT. Amino acid sequence: CASSILGGVYGYTF.

The CDR3 reads CASSLGSGANVLTF. The CDR3 DNA reads as TGTGCCAGCAGCTTGGGCTCTGGGGCCAACGTCCTGACTTTC. V gene TRBV7-2 combines with J gene TRBJ2-6, with unresolved D. The CDR3 runs 14 residues. V gave up 3 bases and J gave up 0 bases, with 3 bases separating them. Germline V gene lookup returns CDR1 SGHTA and CDR2 FQGNSA.

V and J are TRBV19 and TRBJ1-1; the D gene is possibly TRBD1 (6 bases). Germline V gene lookup returns CDR1 LNHDA and CDR2 SQIVND (reference sequence). The CDR3 consists of 15 residues. Trimming cost V 3 bases and J 3 bases, with 14 bases left between them. CDR3 protein: CASSIMGGGDTEAFF. CDR3 nucleotides: TGTGCCAGTAGTATTATGGGGGGCGGGGACACTGAAGCTTTCTTT.

This clone came up a few times. This chain connects TRBV29-1 to TRBJ1-2; D uncertain. This CDR3 has 11 amino acids. V lost 3 bases and J lost 5, with 7 bases in between. Per germline, CDR1 SQVTM and CDR2 ANQGSEA. This CDR3 reads CSVEAAYGYTF. The CDR3 DNA sequence: TGCAGCGTTGAGGCCGCTTATGGCTACACCTTC.

About this clone: Its ends do not fully match the called genes, so a read error is possible. The chain couples TRBV7-2 to TRBJ1-5, with D perhaps TRBD1 (6 bases). The CDR3 covers 15 residues. Germline V gene lookup returns CDR1 SGHTA and CDR2 FQGNSA. As DNA, the CDR3 is TGTGCCAGCAGCGTAGCGGGGGCAAACAATCAGCCCCAGCATTTT. Translated, it gives CASSVAGANNQPQHF.

The CDR3 DNA follows: TGCAGCGTTTTTGCAGGGGGCACTGAAGCTTTCTTT. It codes for CSVFAGGTEAFF. The V call is TRBV29-1, the J call TRBJ1-1, with 7 bases lining up with TRBD1. Germline CDR1 and CDR2: SQVTM and ANQGSEA. V was clipped by 5 bases and J by 4 bases; unmatched bases: 4. The CDR3 totals 12 residues.

Only one count was recorded for this clone. V gene TRBV7-2 combines with J gene TRBJ2-2, with a possible D match to TRBD2 (6 bases). V shed 1 base and J shed 6 bases, with 12 bases lying between them. This CDR3 comprises 15 residues. Germline-derived CDR1 and CDR2 are SGHTA and FQGNSA. The CDR3, as DNA: TGTGCCAGCAGCTTAGTCGGCGGGACCGCCGGGGAGCTGTTTTTT. Its translation is CASSLVGGTAGELFF. The entire variable domain, with the rest obtained from reference TRBV7-2 and TRBJ2-2, is as follows: GAGVSQSPSNKVTEKGKDVELRCDPISGHTALYWYRQSLGQGLEFLIYFQGNSAPDKSGLPSDRFSAERTGGSVSTLTIQRTQQEDSAVYLCASSLVGGTAGELFFGEGSRLTVL.

This chain connects TRBV19 to TRBJ2-3; perhaps D is TRBD1 or TRBD2 (6 bases each). Trimming cost V 1 base and J 4 bases, with 12 bases left between them. This CDR3 contains 15 residues. The germline V gene encodes CDR1 LNHDA and CDR2 SQIVND (reference sequence). CDR3 in amino acids: CASSIVGGPADTQYF. CDR3 coding DNA: TGTGCCAGTAGTATAGTAGGGGGGCCCGCAGATACGCAGTATTTT.

CDR3 in DNA: TGTGCCACCAGCAGAGATAGTCGGTCGCCGGCGACCTTC. Its protein is CATSRDSRSPATF. The V gene is TRBV15, the J gene TRBJ1-2; no clear D gene. Germline V gene data show CDR1 as LNHNV and CDR2 as YYDKDF (reference sequence). Trimming removed 0 bases at V and 14 bases at J, with 16 bases between. The CDR3 has 13 amino acids. The full variable domain, rest sourced from reference TRBV15 and TRBJ1-2, is DAMVIQNPRYQVTQFGKPVTLSCSQTLNHNVMYWYQQKSSQAPKLLFHYYDKDFNNEADTPDNFQSRRPNTSFCFLDIRSPGLGDTAMYLCATSRDSRSPATFGSGTRLTVV.

The chain couples TRBV18 to TRBJ2-5, with D tentatively TRBD1 (7 bases). This CDR3 comprises 14 residues. Germline CDR1 KGHSH, CDR2 LQKENI. Between the trimmed V and J ends, which lost 3 bases and 3 bases, there was a span of 11 bases. The CDR3 reads CASSPLRGEETQYF. The DNA for the CDR3 is TGTGCCAGCTCACCTCTCAGGGGGGAAGAGACCCAGTACTTC. The whole variable domain, filled in from reference TRBV18 and TRBJ2-5, reads NAGVMQNPRHLVRRRGQEARLRCSPMKGHSHVYWYRQLPEEGLKFMVYLQKENIIDESGMPKERFSAEFPKEGPSILRIQQVVRGDSAAYFCASSPLRGEETQYFGPGTRLLVL.

The V gene is TRBV2, the J gene TRBJ2-5; the D gene is possibly TRBD2 (5 bases). CDR1 and CDR2 from the germline V gene are SNHLY and FYNNEI. V lost 4 bases and J lost 2, with 14 bases in between. This CDR3 is built from 15 residues. CDR3 in amino acids: CASSGTYSGQETQYF. The DNA for the CDR3 is TGTGCCAGCAGTGGGACGTATTCGGGGCAAGAGACCCAGTACTTC.

This clone was observed a few times. This rearrangement joins TRBV5-1 to TRBJ1-3; 9 bases match TRBD1. The CDR3 is made up of 17 amino acids. Trimming removed 2 bases from V and 0 bases from J; junction bases left unmatched: 6. The V gene's germline CDR1 is SGHRS and CDR2 YFSETQ. CDR3 DNA: TGCGCCAGCAGCTTCTCCGGGACAGGGTCCTCTGGAAACACCATATATTTT. It encodes CASSFSGTGSSGNTIYF. The complete variable domain, with remaining parts taken from reference TRBV5-1 and TRBJ1-3, reads KAGVTQTPRYLIKTRGQQVTLSCSPISGHRSVSWYQQTPGQGLQFLFEYFSETQRNKGNFPGRFSGRQFSNSRSEMNVSTLELGDSALYLCASSFSGTGSSGNTIYFGEGSWLTVV.

The chain has TRBV30 and TRBJ2-7; D perhaps matches TRBD1 (6 bases). V shed 1 base and J shed 0 bases, with 13 bases lying between them. Germline V gene sequence: CDR1 GTSNPN, CDR2 SVGIG (reference sequence). The CDR3 loop spans 15 amino acids. DNA of the CDR3: TGTGCCTGGAGTGAGTTGGGGGACACCTCCTACGAGCAGTACTTC. This sequence encodes CAWSELGDTSYEQYF.

CDR3 in DNA: TGTGCCAGCCGACAGGGTGGCCACGGGGAGACCCAGTACTTC. As protein: CASRQGGHGETQYF. The genes are TRBV27 and TRBJ2-5; 7 bases line up with TRBD1. V dropped 8 bases and J dropped 5; count of bases not matched to a gene: 11. This CDR3 is built from 14 residues. Germline V gene lookup returns CDR1 MNHEY and CDR2 SMNVEV (reference sequence).